This passage covers 31 T cell receptor beta chains from one sample sequenced in a study of persistence of HIV-infected CD4 T cells. The libraries were made with immunoSEQ version 4 in survey mode. Generated by immunoSEQ multiplex PCR, the TCRdb table keeps only in-frame clones and is missing some. The sample has tens of thousands of clones, about four fifths seen once. The antigens of these receptors remain unknown. The stimulus was lysate of CMV-infected fibroblasts, about 10 ug/mL. Memory cells lacking CD40L and CD69 with high CD45RO were sorted. The sequencing used CD4+ T cells sorted from PBMCs after roughly 17-hour stimulation, collected from a patient who received antiretroviral therapy. The receptors derive from an adult woman with HIV who was CMV-seropositive.

CDR3 nucleotides: TGCGCCAGCAGCCAAGGGACAGGGGGAGGTCAGGACACTGAAGCTTTCTTT. Translated, it gives CASSQGTGGGQDTEAFF. The V gene is TRBV4-1, the J gene TRBJ1-1; 10 nucleotides match TRBD1. The CDR3 is 17 amino acids. V trimming: 1 base; J trimming: 3 bases; junction bases outside the gene matches: 8. CDR1 is MGHRA, CDR2 YSYEKL, per germline.

CDR3 protein: CASRASYGYTF. The CDR3 DNA reads as TGTGCCAGCCGAGCTTCCTATGGCTACACCTTC. The rearrangement uses TRBV3-1 (or the pseudogene TRBV3-2) and TRBJ1-2; no clear D gene. The CDR3 runs 11 residues. Germline lookup yields CDR1 LGHDT and CDR2 YNNKEL (reference sequence). Trimming took 8 bases from V and 4 from J, leaving 8 bases between them.

The genes are TRBV6-5 and TRBJ1-2, with D maybe TRBD1 (5 bases). Germline V gene data show CDR1 as MNHEY and CDR2 as SVGAGI. Trimming took off 10 bases at V and 3 bases at J, with 12 bases between the two ends. CDR3 length: 12 residues. CDR3 protein: CATRATDYGYTF. DNA for the CDR3: TGTGCCACCCGAGCGACAGACTATGGCTACACCTTC.

V and J are TRBV7-2 and TRBJ1-2; tentative D call: TRBD1 (6 bases). The V end was cut by 3 bases, the J end by 8 bases, with 16 bases between. The germline CDR1 and CDR2 sequences are SGHTA and FQGNSA. The CDR3 is made up of 14 amino acids. CDR3 in amino acids: CASSLLQGGGGYTF. CDR3 bases: TGTGCCAGCAGCTTGTTACAGGGTGGAGGAGGCTACACCTTC.

This rearrangement joins TRBV19 to TRBJ1-5; TRBD1 might be the D (5 bases). This CDR3 region has 17 residues. V was clipped by 5 bases and J by 3 bases, with 20 bases between them. Germline values: CDR1 LNHDA, CDR2 SQIVND (reference sequence). The CDR3 DNA reads as TGTGCCAGTAGTGCGGTTATGGGAGGGGCCTTCAATCAGCCCCAGCATTTT. Translation gives CASSAVMGGAFNQPQHF.

The gene calls are TRBV27 and TRBJ2-5; no firm D call. This CDR3 spans 12 amino acids. Deletions cut 6 bases from V and 7 bases from J, with 12 bases between. Germline V CDR1 and CDR2: MNHEY, SMNVEV (reference sequence). In nucleotides, the CDR3 is TGTGCCAGCAGCTCTGACGGACGGACCCAGTACTTC. It yields the protein CASSSDGRTQYF.

This chain links TRBV12-3 or TRBV12-4 with TRBJ1-1; possibly TRBD1 for D (6 bases). The CDR3 loop spans 12 amino acids. V was clipped by 4 bases and J by 8 bases, with 11 bases between them. The CDR3 nucleotides are TGTGCCAGCAGTTCGGACAGCCCGGAAGCTTTCTTT. This gives the protein CASSSDSPEAFF.

This sequence joins TRBV5-5 and TRBJ2-1, with D perhaps matching TRBD1 or TRBD2 (5 bases each). This CDR3 has 13 amino acids. The germline gives CDR1 SGHKS, CDR2 YYEKEE (reference sequence). Trimming pared 0 bases from V and 7 bases from J, leaving 8 bases between. The CDR3 is CASSLAGQNEQFF. The DNA of the CDR3 is TGTGCCAGCAGCTTGGCGGGGCAAAATGAGCAGTTCTTC.

This rearrangement joins TRBV20-1 to TRBJ2-2; 7 nucleotides match TRBD2. The J segment lost 0 bases and the V segment lost 3 bases, leaving 1 base of the junction unmatched. CDR1 DFQATT and CDR2 SNEGSKA come from the germline V gene (reference sequence). The CDR3 runs to 14 residues. CDR3 residues: CSASGLANTGELFF. CDR3 nucleotides: TGCAGTGCTAGTGGACTAGCGAACACCGGGGAGCTGTTTTTT.

V is TRBV3-1 (or the pseudogene TRBV3-2) and J is TRBJ2-3; TRBD1 aligns across 7 bases. The V gene end was trimmed by 4 bases and the J gene end by 3 bases; junction bases not matched to a gene: 13. The CDR3 covers 17 residues. Germline-derived CDR1 and CDR2 are LGHDT and YNNKEL (reference sequence). In DNA, the CDR3 is TGTGCCAGCAGCCTCGGCCTCGGGCCCAGGGGGACAGATACGCAGTATTTT. It is translated as CASSLGLGPRGTDTQYF.

The V call is TRBV4-1, the J call TRBJ2-5; D is unresolved. V gave up 1 base and J gave up 1 base, with 1 base separating them. The CDR3 sequence is 12 residues long. The V gene's germline CDR1 is MGHRA and CDR2 YSYEKL. CDR3 sequence reads: CASSQAQETQYF. The CDR3 DNA reads TGCGCCAGCAGCCAAGCCCAAGAGACCCAGTACTTC.

The J gene is TRBJ2-3, the V gene TRBV27; D unclear. Per the germline V gene, CDR1 is MNHEY and CDR2 is SMNVEV (reference sequence). V was shortened by 10 bases and J by 3 bases, with 5 bases between the two germline ends. This CDR3 is 10 amino acids long. The CDR3 nucleotides read TGTGCCATTCTTACAGATACGCAGTATTTT. It codes for CAILTDTQYF.

This chain uses TRBV19 with TRBJ2-7; TRBD1 matches at 7 bases. Germline V gives CDR1 LNHDA, CDR2 SQIVND (reference sequence). Trimming cost V 8 bases and J 3 bases; bases outside gene matches: 13. This CDR3 is 15 amino acids long. The CDR3 reads CASDKPGQILYEQYF. CDR3 DNA sequence: TGTGCCAGTGATAAACCGGGACAGATACTCTACGAGCAGTACTTC.

The chain is built from TRBV29-1 and TRBJ1-1, with D possibly TRBD1 on 5 matching bases. Germline loops: CDR1 SQVTM, CDR2 ANQGSEA. The CDR3 runs 13 residues. Trimming left V 3 bases short and J 4 bases short, with 12 bases between. CDR3 DNA: TGCAGCGTTGATCGCACGGGGCTCACTGAAGCTTTCTTT. It specifies CSVDRTGLTEAFF.

The genes are TRBV6-5 and TRBJ1-1; 7 bases line up with TRBD1. The V and J ends lost 2 bases and 10 bases, in that order; junction bases with no gene match: 13. Germline V gives CDR1 MNHEY, CDR2 SVGAGI. The CDR3 runs 15 residues. The CDR3: CASSYHPTGEDGAFF. The CDR3, as DNA: TGTGCCAGCAGTTACCATCCCACAGGGGAGGACGGAGCTTTCTTT.

The chain has TRBV6-6 and TRBJ1-2, with 7 bases that match TRBD1. CDR1 MNHNY and CDR2 SVGAGI come from the germline V gene (reference sequence). CDR3 length equals 14 residues. After removal of 2 bases from V and 6 bases from J, the junction contained 6 bases not matched to a gene. The CDR3 reads CASSYLDRLNGYTF. CDR3 bases: TGTGCCAGCAGTTACCTGGACAGGTTAAATGGCTACACCTTC.

V and J are TRBV6-5 and TRBJ1-1, with TRBD1 as a possible D gene (5 bases). Trimming took off 2 bases at V and 5 bases at J, with 9 bases between the two ends. The germline CDR1 and CDR2 sequences are MNHEY and SVGAGI. There are 13 residues in the CDR3. The CDR3: CASSYRGGTEAFF. CDR3 in DNA: TGTGCCAGCAGTTACCGGGGGGGGACTGAAGCTTTCTTT.

The genes are TRBV6-5 and TRBJ2-7; D unclear. Germline V gene sequence: CDR1 MNHEY, CDR2 SVGAGI. Trimming took off 6 bases at V and 3 bases at J, with 15 bases between the two ends. This CDR3 is 14 amino acids long. The CDR3 reads CASRTEFLGYEQYF. In DNA, the CDR3 is TGTGCCAGCAGGACGGAGTTCCTGGGCTACGAGCAGTACTTC.

The V gene is TRBV7-3, the J gene TRBJ2-1, with 8 bases aligning to TRBD1. CDR3 size: 15 residues. Germline CDR1 and CDR2: SGHTA and FQGTGA. Losses at the gene ends were 2 bases for V and 5 bases for J; bases not matched to a gene: 5. In DNA form, the CDR3 reads TGTGCCAGCAGCTTAGGGGGGACAGGTCACAATGAGCAGTTCTTC. Its translation is CASSLGGTGHNEQFF.

A single count supports this clone. The J gene is TRBJ1-4, the V gene TRBV7-9; D is unclear. V lost 5 bases, J lost 6 bases, and 13 bases lay in between. Germline V gene data show CDR1 as SEHNR and CDR2 as FQNEAQ (reference sequence). The CDR3 is 14 residues long. The CDR3 sequence is CASSPAGWHEKLFF. The CDR3 coding sequence is TGTGCCAGCAGCCCCGCGGGTTGGCATGAAAAACTGTTTTTT.

V is TRBV9 and J is TRBJ2-3, with TRBD1 matching 8 bases. With V trimmed by 5 bases and J by 4 bases, 9 bases remained unmatched. This CDR3 has 15 amino acids. CDR1 SGDLS and CDR2 YYNGEE come from the germline V gene. Here the CDR3 reads CASSDDQGAADTQYF. The DNA of the CDR3 is TGTGCCAGCAGTGACGACCAGGGGGCCGCAGATACGCAGTATTTT.

The chain recombines TRBV2 with TRBJ1-2; perhaps TRBD1 as D (6 bases). V lost 7 bases, J lost 3 bases, and 12 bases lay in between. The length of the CDR3 is 13 residues. Germline CDR1 SNHLY, CDR2 FYNNEI. This chain's CDR3 is CASKARTDYGYTF. CDR3 nucleotides: TGTGCCAGCAAGGCCCGGACAGACTATGGCTACACCTTC.

This clone was counted only a few times. This chain connects TRBV30 to TRBJ1-6, with a tentative D call TRBD1 (5 bases). The CDR3 is 13 amino acids. V lost 5 bases to trimming and J lost 7 bases, with 12 bases between them. From germline, CDR1 is GTSNPN and CDR2 SVGIG (reference sequence). The CDR3 DNA is TGTGCCTGGTCGCGGGGGGAGAATTCACCCCTCCACTTT. It specifies CAWSRGENSPLHF.

This clone was recorded once. V is TRBV5-4 and J is TRBJ2-7; 9 bases fit TRBD2. Trimming took 0 bases from V and 5 from J; bases not matched to a gene: 6. Per germline, CDR1 SGHNT and CDR2 YYREEE (reference sequence). The CDR3 spans 15 residues. In DNA form, the CDR3 reads TGTGCCAGCAGCTTGGGGGGCGGGAGGGCAAACGAGCAGTACTTC. Its translation: CASSLGGGRANEQYF.

The genes are TRBV5-5 and TRBJ1-3; D is undetermined. The germline gives CDR1 SGHKS, CDR2 YYEKEE (reference sequence). V was shortened by 1 base and J by 4 bases, with 6 bases between the two germline ends. CDR3 size: 13 residues. The CDR3 region is CASSLTGGNTIYF. In nucleotides, the CDR3 is TGTGCCAGCAGCTTGACGGGAGGAAACACCATATATTTT.

The chain employs TRBV5-1 and TRBJ2-1; tentative D call: TRBD1 (7 bases). The CDR3 extends over 14 amino acids. Germline V gives CDR1 SGHRS, CDR2 YFSETQ. V was shortened by 5 bases and J by 4 bases, with 13 bases between the two germline ends. The CDR3 DNA reads as TGCGCCAGCAGGGAGGGGGGACAGTACAATGAGCAGTTCTTC. This codes for CASREGGQYNEQFF.

This clone has only a few counts. V usage is TRBV24-1 and J usage is TRBJ2-2; D gene unclear. The germline V gene encodes CDR1 KGHDR and CDR2 SFDVKD. V was clipped by 6 bases and J by 4 bases, with 11 bases between them. This CDR3 region has 14 residues. The CDR3 nucleotides read TGTGCCACCAGTCCCCCTAGTACCACCGGGGAGCTGTTTTTT. It translates to CATSPPSTTGELFF.

A few counts support this clone. The genes are TRBV27 and TRBJ1-5; 8 nucleotides agree with TRBD1. This CDR3 is built from 15 residues. V trimming: 6 bases; J trimming: 4 bases; junction bases outside the gene matches: 8. Germline V gives CDR1 MNHEY, CDR2 SMNVEV (reference sequence). For the CDR3, the DNA is TGTGCCAGCAGCACAGGACAGGGAGGAAATCAGCCCCAGCATTTT. Its protein is CASSTGQGGNQPQHF.

The rearrangement uses TRBV28 and TRBJ1-1, with D hard to call. The germline V gene encodes CDR1 MDHEN and CDR2 SYDVKM. The CDR3 covers 11 residues. V was shortened by 6 bases and J by 5 bases, with 7 bases between the two germline ends. Here the CDR3 DNA reads TGTGCCAGCAGCCCCCGTACTGAAGCTTTCTTT. Translation: CASSPRTEAFF.

The gene calls are TRBV6-6 and TRBJ1-2; TRBD1 is a possible D gene (6 bases). CDR3 length: 12 amino acids. CDR1 and CDR2 (germline): MNHNY, SVGAGI (reference sequence). Between the trimmed V and J ends, which lost 9 bases and 2 bases, there was a span of 10 bases. In nucleotides, the CDR3 is TGTGCCAGTACTGACAGGAACTATGGCTACACCTTC. This translates into CASTDRNYGYTF.

J is TRBJ2-1 and V is TRBV11-1, with D perhaps TRBD1 or TRBD2 (6 bases each). CDR1 and CDR2 from the germline V gene are SGHAT and FQDESV (reference sequence). The CDR3 loop spans 15 amino acids. The germline V and J ends were trimmed by 5 bases and 7 bases, with 18 bases remaining between them. CDR3 region: CASSPGGGIGNEQFF. The CDR3 DNA sequence: TGTGCCAGCAGCCCCGGGGGCGGGATAGGGAATGAGCAGTTCTTC.